These 4 T cell receptor beta chains were all obtained from the same sample, sequenced in a study of CD8 T cells in Susac syndrome. An input of about 0.45 to 1 ug of RNA was subjected to reverse transcription using random hexamers. MiXCR, run by TCRdb on the immunoSEQ multiplex PCR reads, gives a single entry per CDR3 protein. Of fewer than 200,000 distinct CDR3 sequences listed, 85% to 95% are singletons. Sample: CD8+ T cells from PBMCs. Receptors originate from a human donor with multiple sclerosis.

The V gene is TRBV29-1, the J gene TRBJ2-1, with a weak D call TRBD2 (5 bases). The CDR3 contains 12 residues. The germline gives CDR1 SQVTM, CDR2 ANQGSEA. CDR3 in DNA: TGCATCGGTAGGGAGTCCTACAATGAGCAGTTCTTC. This gives the protein CIGRESYNEQFF.

The chain has TRBV28 and TRBJ2-5; D uncertain. Germline CDR1 is MDHEN and CDR2 is SYDVKM. The V end was cut by 6 bases, the J end by 1 base, with 9 bases between. This CDR3 has 13 amino acids. The CDR3 region is CASRLKFQETQYF. The CDR3 region has the DNA TGTGCCAGCAGGCTGAAGTTCCAAGAGACCCAGTACTTC.

V gene TRBV6-1 combines with J gene TRBJ2-1; the D gene is possibly TRBD2 (6 bases). The germline V and J ends were trimmed by 2 bases and 9 bases, with 26 bases remaining between them. The CDR3 covers 18 residues. The germline gives CDR1 MNHNS, CDR2 SASEGT. This CDR3 reads CASSEHRFSGFSMGEQFF. CDR3 nucleotide sequence: TGTGCCAGCAGTGAACATCGGTTCAGCGGGTTTAGTATGGGTGAGCAGTTCTTC.

This clonotype occurred a few times. The chain is built from TRBV29-1 and TRBJ2-3; D is ambiguous. Germline CDR1 reads SQVTM; CDR2 reads ANQGSEA. Trimming took 1 base from V and 2 from J, leaving 1 base between them. CDR3 size: 11 residues. The CDR3 DNA reads TGCAGCGTTGAAGCCACAGATACGCAGTATTTT. Its translation: CSVEATDTQYF.